A few counts support the clone carrying this TCR beta chain. Antigen specificity is unknown. CDR1 and CDR2 (germline): MNHNS, SASEGT. The CDR3 is 15 amino acids. V dropped 6 bases and J dropped 1; count of bases not matched to a gene: 6. The source of the sample is a study of T cells after yellow fever vaccination. 5'RACE template switching added a universal primer site and UMIs to TCR cDNA. Via MiXCR, TCRdb re-called the 5' RACE reads, giving one row per CDR3 protein. The sample records about 630,000 distinct CDR3 sequences, roughly 12% being singletons. Findings and limits, study-wide: Bulk-population clonotypes that are abundant could appear as contaminants in FACS-sorted repertoires. Though it reached lower strength, the secondary response hit its peak faster, day 5 versus 15. Most primary-vaccination clones recurred post-booster (around 95% CD4, around 88% CD8).

The sequencing used PBMCs, collected on the day of the yellow fever booster vaccination. The genes are TRBV6-1 and TRBJ2-7; 10 bases line up with TRBD2. This sequence was found in a man aged 25 to 40 who received the YFV17D yellow fever vaccine. In DNA, the CDR3 is TGTGCCAGCAGCCTTTCACTAGCGGGATCCTACGAGCAGTACTTC. Its translation is CASSLSLAGSYEQYF.